One and the same sample provided the 11 T cell receptor beta chains below, sequenced in a study of control samples from healthy donors and cancer patients. TCRdb's table, derived via immunoSEQ multiplex PCR, lists solely in-frame clones and lacks some. Among around 230,000 clones listed, about 93% were seen once. What was sequenced was blood. All receptors come from a man over 45 in good health.

Only one count was recorded for this clone. The chain recombines TRBV5-6 with TRBJ1-2; unclear D gene. Germline loops: CDR1 SGHDT, CDR2 YYEEEE. This CDR3 contains 12 residues. Trimming removed 7 bases at V and 2 bases at J, with 9 bases between. This CDR3 reads CASRLLNYGYTF. As DNA, the CDR3 is TGTGCCAGCCGACTTCTAAACTATGGCTACACCTTC.

CDR3 residues: CASSLQGNGYTF. The CDR3 region has the DNA TGCGCCAGCAGCCTACAGGGCAATGGCTACACCTTC. The genes are TRBV10-2 and TRBJ1-2, with D possibly TRBD1 on 6 matching bases. CDR3 length: 12 residues. V gave up 6 bases and J gave up 6 bases, with 11 bases separating them. Germline loops: CDR1 WSHSY, CDR2 SAAADI.

V gene TRBV19 combines with J gene TRBJ1-5; no clear D gene. The CDR3 consists of 13 residues. CDR1 and CDR2 (germline): LNHDA, SQIVND (reference sequence). Deletions cut 6 bases from V and 4 bases from J, with 10 bases between. The CDR3 coding sequence is TGTGCCAGTAGCTTCCCGGGGAATCAGCCCCAGCATTTT. It codes for CASSFPGNQPQHF.

The chain links TRBV11-2 to TRBJ2-1; 10 bases match TRBD1. Trimming took 7 bases from V and 9 from J; bases not matched to a gene: 9. The CDR3 runs 14 residues. Germline V gene lookup returns CDR1 SGHAT and CDR2 FQNNGV. In nucleotides, the CDR3 is TGTGCCAGCACCCCCCAAGGACAGGGGGTTGAGCAGTTCTTC. Translating gives CASTPQGQGVEQFF.

The gene calls are TRBV30 and TRBJ1-2; perhaps TRBD1 as D (6 bases). This CDR3 has 15 residues. Between the trimmed V and J ends, which lost 1 base and 2 bases, there was a span of 14 bases. The germline V gene encodes CDR1 GTSNPN and CDR2 SVGIG (reference sequence). CDR3 sequence reads: CAWSGSPGENYGYTF. As DNA, the CDR3 is TGTGCCTGGAGTGGAAGCCCAGGGGAGAACTATGGCTACACCTTC.

The chain employs TRBV6-5 and TRBJ1-5, with D unclear. V shed 5 bases and J shed 3 bases, with 2 bases lying between them. CDR3 length: 11 amino acids. Germline loops: CDR1 MNHEY, CDR2 SVGAGI. CDR3 residues: CASSHNQPQHF. For the CDR3, the DNA is TGTGCCAGCAGTCACAATCAGCCCCAGCATTTT.

V gene TRBV6-1 combines with J gene TRBJ2-5; TRBD2 aligns across 11 bases. Germline assignment: CDR1 MNHNS and CDR2 SASEGT. V was clipped by 3 bases and J by 4 bases; unmatched bases: 1. The CDR3 has 14 amino acids. The CDR3 sequence: CASSDLAGGETQYF. As DNA, the CDR3 is TGTGCCAGCAGTGATCTAGCGGGGGGAGAGACCCAGTACTTC.

Points on this clone: Other DNA sequences of this sample code for an identical CDR3. The J gene is TRBJ2-3, the V gene TRBV5-1; D could derive from TRBD1 or TRBD2 (5 bases each). Germline CDR1 and CDR2: SGHRS and YFSETQ. Trimming took 5 bases from V and 6 from J, leaving 13 bases between them. The CDR3 loop spans 13 amino acids. In DNA, the CDR3 is TGCGCCAGCAGTTCCGGGGCCGGGGATACGCAGTATTTT. Protein: CASSSGAGDTQYF.

V gene TRBV19 combines with J gene TRBJ1-1; 8 bases map to TRBD1. CDR3 length: 15 residues. Looked up from germline, CDR1 is LNHDA and CDR2 is SQIVND (reference sequence). The junction had 8 bases not matched to a gene; V was cut back by 2 bases and J by 6 bases. CDR3 residues: CASSIRQGAYPEAFF. The CDR3 bases are TGTGCCAGTAGTATACGTCAGGGGGCCTATCCTGAAGCTTTCTTT.

The rearrangement joins TRBV11-2 to TRBJ1-1, with unresolved D. This CDR3 has 12 residues. V lost 3 bases to trimming and J lost 6 bases, with 8 bases between them. CDR1 SGHAT and CDR2 FQNNGV come from the germline V gene. In DNA, the CDR3 is TGTGCCAGCAGCTTTGCGGCCGCTGAAGCTTTCTTT. Translating it yields CASSFAAAEAFF. Full variable domain (remainder filled in from reference TRBV11-2 and TRBJ1-1): EAGVAQSPRYKIIEKRQSVAFWCNPISGHATLYWYQQILGQGPKLLIQFQNNGVVDDSQLPKDRFSAERLKGVDSTLKIQPAKLEDSAVYLCASSFAAAEAFFGQGTRLTVV.

This clone came up once. The chain combines TRBV6-5 with TRBJ2-1; 9 bases line up with TRBD1. Germline V gene sequence: CDR1 MNHEY, CDR2 SVGAGI. V lost 4 bases to trimming and J lost 8 bases; unmatched junction nucleotides: 9. The CDR3 has 15 residues. The CDR3 region is CASSLQGAGYDEQFF. The CDR3 nucleotides read TGTGCCAGCAGTTTACAGGGGGCAGGGTATGATGAGCAGTTCTTC.